This T cell receptor beta chain was recovered during a study of human T cells and chemical hapten exposure. During construction of the library, unique molecular identifiers were attached to individual cDNA molecules for quantitative, reproducible TCR counting. Using its own MiXCR run on the reads, TCRdb lists one record per CDR3 protein. The sample yields around 120,000 distinct CDR3 sequences, 8.5% to 9% seen once. To note about this clonotype: Its antigen is unidentified. At one of its ends the junction is not consistent with the germline gene, which may arise from a read error.

Unfractionated whole blood yielded total RNA. The germline CDR1 and CDR2 sequences are DFQATT and SNEGSKA (reference sequence). This CDR3 is 13 amino acids long. Overall study results and limits: TCRs whose frequency exceeded 1 in 1000 remained the same following DPC sensitization.

The chain joins TRBV20-1 to TRBJ1-3; D is unclear. This receptor was taken from a human donor in good health. Some clones in this sample may be carry-over from other donors' samples. The source material was whole blood. The CDR3 protein is CSARDTDRNTIYF. In nucleotides, the CDR3 is TGCAGTGCAAGAGATACAGACAGAAACACCATATATTTT.